The next 27 T cell receptor beta chains were all read from a single sample in a study of CD8 T cells in Susac syndrome. RNA was extracted with the RNeasy kit, and a quantity of roughly 0.5 to 1 ug was reverse transcribed using random hexamers. Via MiXCR, TCRdb re-called the immunoSEQ multiplex PCR reads, giving one row per CDR3 protein. The sample has roughly 76,000 distinct CDR3 sequences, approximately 93% seen once; the top ten hold around 0.45%. Input material: CD8+ T cells from PBMCs. These receptors were obtained from a human donor with Susac syndrome.

This chain links TRBV5-6 with TRBJ1-1; no firm D call. The V and J ends lost 1 base and 3 bases respectively, with 7 bases between them. Germline values: CDR1 SGHDT, CDR2 YYEEEE. The CDR3 totals 13 residues. The CDR3 spells CASSLPRDTEAFF. In DNA form, the CDR3 reads TGTGCCAGCAGCTTGCCCCGGGACACTGAAGCTTTCTTT.

The genes are TRBV19 and TRBJ2-1, with D uncertain. Germline V lookup: CDR1 LNHDA, CDR2 SQIVND (reference sequence). CDR3 size: 12 residues. Trimming left V 7 bases short and J 2 bases short, with 6 bases between. This chain's CDR3 is CASTGAYNEQFF. The CDR3 nucleotides read TGTGCCAGTACGGGCGCCTACAATGAGCAGTTCTTC. Full variable domain (missing parts from reference TRBV19 and TRBJ2-1): DGGITQSPKYLFRKEGQNVTLSCEQNLNHDAMYWYRQDPGQGLRLIYYSQIVNDFQKGDIAEGYSVSREKKESFPLTVTSAQKNPTAFYLCASTGAYNEQFFGPGTRLTVL.

The chain is built from TRBV15 and TRBJ1-2; D remains unclear. V lost 0 bases and J 2 bases, leaving 7 bases between the germline ends. The CDR3 sequence is 14 residues long. CDR1 is LNHNV, CDR2 YYDKDF, per germline (reference sequence). The CDR3 DNA reads as TGTGCCACCAGCAGAGATACAAGAAACTATGGCTACACCTTC. This codes for CATSRDTRNYGYTF.

The CDR3 here is CASSPQTGTGAYEQYF. Here the CDR3 DNA reads TGTGCCAGCAGCCCCCAGACCGGGACAGGGGCCTACGAGCAGTACTTC. The chain carries TRBV9 and TRBJ2-7; 10 bases agree with TRBD1. This CDR3 comprises 16 residues. Germline lookup yields CDR1 SGDLS and CDR2 YYNGEE. V gave up 4 bases and J gave up 2 bases; unmatched junction bases: 9.

The chain has TRBV20-1 and TRBJ2-2; 8 nucleotides match TRBD1. With V trimmed by 0 bases and J by 4 bases, 1 base remained unmatched. There are 14 residues in the CDR3. Germline V lookup: CDR1 DFQATT, CDR2 SNEGSKA (reference sequence). Here the CDR3 DNA reads TGCAGTGCTAGAGACAGGGGGCTCACCGGGGAGCTGTTTTTT. Protein: CSARDRGLTGELFF.

The chain couples TRBV14 to TRBJ1-1; a possible D gene is TRBD1 (6 bases). Germline loops: CDR1 SGHDN, CDR2 FVKESK. The CDR3 totals 14 residues. The V gene lost 6 bases and the J gene lost 5 bases, with 16 bases spanning the gap. For the CDR3, the DNA is TGTGCCAGCAGTGACCTGGGGGCCCGTACTGAAGCTTTCTTT. Amino acids: CASSDLGARTEAFF.

V is TRBV29-1 and J is TRBJ2-1, with 8 nucleotides matching TRBD1. The CDR3 is 14 residues long. The germline V gene has CDR1 SQVTM and CDR2 ANQGSEA. The V and J ends lost 6 bases and 6 bases, in that order; junction bases with no gene match: 10. The DNA of the CDR3 is TGCAGCGTCCCAGGGGACAGGAGCTTCAATGAGCAGTTCTTC. Its protein is CSVPGDRSFNEQFF.

This chain connects TRBV28 to TRBJ1-5; 7 bases are a match to TRBD1. From germline, CDR1 is MDHEN and CDR2 SYDVKM. The CDR3 sequence is 14 residues long. V gave up 5 bases and J gave up 5 bases; unmatched junction bases: 6. The CDR3 DNA is TGTGCCAGCAGTCCCCAGACAGGGTATCAGCCCCAGCATTTT. The encoded protein is CASSPQTGYQPQHF.

The rearrangement links TRBV12-3 or TRBV12-4 to TRBJ2-1; D tentatively fits TRBD1 or TRBD2 (5 bases each). V lost 3 bases to trimming and J lost 8 bases, with 14 bases between them. CDR3 size: 14 residues. This CDR3 reads CASSLTGTWDEQFF. The CDR3 DNA is TGTGCCAGCAGTTTGACCGGGACCTGGGATGAGCAGTTCTTC.

The chain couples TRBV27 to TRBJ1-1; no clear D gene. The CDR3 is 14 residues long. Germline V lookup: CDR1 MNHEY, CDR2 SMNVEV (reference sequence). V was trimmed by 3 bases and J by 6 bases, leaving 14 bases between them. In DNA, the CDR3 is TGTGCCAGCAGTTTCTCGGAGTCCTCTGCTGAAGCTTTCTTT. Translation: CASSFSESSAEAFF.

This sequence joins TRBV20-1 and TRBJ2-3, with D maybe TRBD2 (6 bases). The CDR3 extends over 12 amino acids. Germline values: CDR1 DFQATT, CDR2 SNEGSKA (reference sequence). The V end lost 8 bases, the J end lost 1 base, and 10 bases lay between the germline ends. CDR3 loop: CSIKRGTDTQYF. The CDR3 DNA reads TGCAGTATAAAGCGGGGCACAGATACGCAGTATTTT.

V gene TRBV3-1 combines with J gene TRBJ2-3, with 9 bases lining up with TRBD1. The CDR3 sequence is 15 residues long. Per the germline V gene, CDR1 is LGHDT and CDR2 is YNNKEL (reference sequence). Unmatched junction bases numbered 4, after V lost 4 bases and J lost 2 bases. The CDR3 protein is CASSRGQGPTDTQYF. CDR3 DNA sequence: TGTGCCAGCAGCCGCGGACAGGGGCCCACAGATACGCAGTATTTT.

The CDR3 DNA reads TGTGCCAGCAGTTCTACCGGGACAGGGTCGGAAAAACTGTTTTTT. Translating it yields CASSSTGTGSEKLFF. The chain has TRBV6-2 or TRBV6-3 and TRBJ1-4; the match to TRBD1 covers 9 bases. This CDR3 spans 15 amino acids. V gave up 4 bases and J gave up 8 bases; unmatched junction bases: 8. Germline V gene data show CDR1 as MNHEY and CDR2 as SVGEGT.

V is TRBV7-9 and J is TRBJ1-1; 7 nucleotides align to TRBD1. Germline CDR1 is SEHNR and CDR2 is FQNEAQ (reference sequence). This CDR3 is built from 12 residues. J lost 8 bases, V lost 5 bases, and 5 bases had no gene match. CDR3 protein: CASSQTGVEAFF. As DNA, the CDR3 is TGTGCCAGCAGCCAAACAGGGGTCGAAGCTTTCTTT.

J is TRBJ1-2 and V is TRBV6-5; possibly TRBD1 for D (6 bases). Germline CDR1 and CDR2: MNHEY and SVGAGI. The CDR3 is made up of 14 amino acids. V was pared by 5 bases and J by 5 bases, with 15 bases between. The CDR3 bases are TGTGCCAGCAGTAAACAGGGTGGTACTTATGGCTACACCTTC. This translates into CASSKQGGTYGYTF.

This chain connects TRBV10-3 to TRBJ2-7; D perhaps matches TRBD2 (6 bases). V gave up 3 bases and J gave up 4 bases, with 16 bases separating them. Germline V gives CDR1 ENHRY, CDR2 SYGVKD. This CDR3 spans 15 amino acids. The CDR3 loop is CAISELNGSSYEQYF. The CDR3 nucleotides read TGTGCCATCAGTGAACTAAACGGGAGCTCGTACGAGCAGTACTTC.

This chain joins TRBV27 and TRBJ1-5, with 8 nucleotides matching TRBD1. The CDR3 is made up of 16 amino acids. V shed 6 bases and J 7 bases; nucleotides not matched to a gene: 14. Looked up from germline, CDR1 is MNHEY and CDR2 is SMNVEV (reference sequence). The chain's CDR3 is CASSEHDGQGGQPQHF. CDR3 DNA sequence: TGTGCCAGCAGCGAACACGATGGACAGGGAGGCCAGCCCCAGCATTTT.

The chain couples TRBV20-1 to TRBJ2-1; D might be TRBD2 (5 bases). The germline CDR1 and CDR2 sequences are DFQATT and SNEGSKA (reference sequence). The CDR3 is 14 residues long. Trimming removed 6 bases at V and 1 base at J, with 13 bases between. CDR3 region: CSAMGGPSYNEQFF. The CDR3 DNA follows: TGCAGTGCGATGGGCGGGCCTTCCTACAATGAGCAGTTCTTC.

J is TRBJ2-7 and V is TRBV27, with unresolved D. V lost 8 bases and J lost 4, with 15 bases in between. Germline V gene sequence: CDR1 MNHEY, CDR2 SMNVEV (reference sequence). The CDR3 loop spans 13 amino acids. The CDR3 here is CASGRHSEYEQYF. The CDR3 DNA reads as TGTGCCAGCGGTAGACATTCCGAATACGAGCAGTACTTC.

The rearrangement links TRBV4-3 to TRBJ2-1; D is undetermined. Germline lookup yields CDR1 LGHNA and CDR2 YSLEER. The length of the CDR3 is 12 residues. V was clipped by 5 bases and J by 5 bases, with 7 bases between them. Here the CDR3 DNA reads TGCGCCAGCAGCGATTGGGACAATGAGCAGTTCTTC. Translation: CASSDWDNEQFF.

The J gene is TRBJ1-4, the V gene TRBV2, with TRBD1 matching over 7 bases. Looked up from germline, CDR1 is SNHLY and CDR2 is FYNNEI. The CDR3 sequence is 18 residues long. J was trimmed by 0 bases and V by 3 bases; bases with no gene match: 10. The CDR3 sequence is CASSESPGGDATNEKLFF. CDR3 DNA: TGTGCCAGCAGTGAGTCGCCAGGGGGGGATGCAACTAATGAAAAACTGTTTTTT.

This clonotype has only one observation. The chain recombines TRBV7-2 with TRBJ1-1; D call uncertain. The CDR3 is 14 amino acids. The germline CDR1 and CDR2 sequences are SGHTA and FQGNSA. V was pared by 7 bases and J by 0 bases, with 12 bases between. The DNA of the CDR3 is TGTGCCAGCACCCTCAACGGGCTGAACACTGAAGCTTTCTTT. This gives the protein CASTLNGLNTEAFF.

The chain uses TRBV20-1 and TRBJ2-7, with D maybe TRBD2 (6 bases). This CDR3 region has 13 residues. The ends were cut back, 3 bases at V and 2 bases at J, with 11 bases in the middle. Germline V gene lookup returns CDR1 DFQATT and CDR2 SNEGSKA (reference sequence). CDR3 DNA: TGCAGTGCTAGCGCTAGCGCTACCTACGAGCAGTACTTC. This encodes CSASASATYEQYF.

V gene TRBV7-9 combines with J gene TRBJ1-1; D is unresolved. The CDR3 sequence is 14 residues long. Per the germline V gene, CDR1 is SEHNR and CDR2 is FQNEAQ (reference sequence). Trimming stripped 0 bases from V and 5 bases from J, with 10 bases between. CDR3 DNA: TGTGCCAGCAGCTTAGCGGTTTCACGAACTGAAGCTTTCTTT. Its protein is CASSLAVSRTEAFF.

This chain links TRBV9 with TRBJ2-7, with D hard to call. Per the germline V gene, CDR1 is SGDLS and CDR2 is YYNGEE. This CDR3 contains 14 residues. Deletions cut 3 bases from V and 3 bases from J, with 13 bases between. CDR3 DNA: TGTGCCAGCAGCGCGGACGCGTCACTCTACGAGCAGTACTTC. The encoded protein is CASSADASLYEQYF.

The chain couples TRBV19 to TRBJ1-1, with no clear D. Looked up from germline, CDR1 is LNHDA and CDR2 is SQIVND (reference sequence). Trimming cost V 5 bases and J 10 bases, with 8 bases left between them. This CDR3 region has 10 residues. The CDR3 sequence is CASSGTRAFF. Here the CDR3 DNA reads TGTGCCAGTAGTGGAACTAGAGCTTTCTTT.

The chain has TRBV3-1 and TRBJ1-6, with 7 bases lining up with TRBD1. The junction had 1 base not matched to a gene; V was cut back by 2 bases and J by 3 bases. There are 15 residues in the CDR3. Per germline, CDR1 LGHDT and CDR2 YNNKEL (reference sequence). CDR3 in amino acids: CASSQPGGYNSPLHF. CDR3 DNA sequence: TGTGCCAGCAGCCAACCAGGGGGCTATAATTCACCCCTCCACTTT.